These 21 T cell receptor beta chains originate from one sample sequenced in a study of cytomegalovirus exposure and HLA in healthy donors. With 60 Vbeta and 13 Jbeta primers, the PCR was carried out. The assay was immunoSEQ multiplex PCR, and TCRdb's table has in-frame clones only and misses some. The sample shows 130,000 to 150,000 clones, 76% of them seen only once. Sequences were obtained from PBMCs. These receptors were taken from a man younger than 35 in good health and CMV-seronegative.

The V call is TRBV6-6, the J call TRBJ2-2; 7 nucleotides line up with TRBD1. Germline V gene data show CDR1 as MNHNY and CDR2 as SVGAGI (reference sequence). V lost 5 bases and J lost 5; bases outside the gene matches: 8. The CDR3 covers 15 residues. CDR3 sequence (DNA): TGTGCCAGCAGTGATAGAAGACAGGGAACCGGGGAGCTGTTTTTT. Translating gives CASSDRRQGTGELFF.

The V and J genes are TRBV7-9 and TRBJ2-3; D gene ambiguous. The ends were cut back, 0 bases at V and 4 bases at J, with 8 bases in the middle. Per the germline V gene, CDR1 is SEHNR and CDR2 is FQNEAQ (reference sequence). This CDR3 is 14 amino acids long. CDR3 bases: TGTGCCAGCAGCTTAGCCGTACTGGCAGATACGCAGTATTTT. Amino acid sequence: CASSLAVLADTQYF.

The CDR3 DNA reads as TGTGCCTGGAGTATCGCGTTAGATACGCAGTATTTT. It translates to CAWSIALDTQYF. The J gene is TRBJ2-3, the V gene TRBV30; D is unresolved. This CDR3 has 12 residues. V lost 2 bases and J lost 5, with 8 bases in between. CDR1 and CDR2 from the germline V gene are GTSNPN and SVGIG (reference sequence). Drawing the rest from reference TRBV30 and TRBJ2-3, the complete variable domain is SQTIHQWPATLVQPVGSPLSLECTVEGTSNPNLYWYRQAAGRGLQLLFYSVGIGQISSEVPQNLSASRPQDRQFILSSKKLLLSDSGFYLCAWSIALDTQYFGPGTRLTVL.

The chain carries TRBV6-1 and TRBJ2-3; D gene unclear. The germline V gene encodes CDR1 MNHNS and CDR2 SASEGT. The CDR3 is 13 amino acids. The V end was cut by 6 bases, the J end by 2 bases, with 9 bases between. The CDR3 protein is CASRRQSTDTQYF. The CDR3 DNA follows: TGTGCCAGCAGGAGGCAGTCCACAGATACGCAGTATTTT.

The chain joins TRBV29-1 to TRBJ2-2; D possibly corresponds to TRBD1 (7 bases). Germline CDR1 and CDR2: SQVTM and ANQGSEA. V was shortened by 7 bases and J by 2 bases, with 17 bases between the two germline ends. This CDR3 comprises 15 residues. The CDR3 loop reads CSGGGGGVNTGELFF. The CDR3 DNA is TGCAGCGGGGGCGGAGGGGGCGTAAACACCGGGGAGCTGTTTTTT.

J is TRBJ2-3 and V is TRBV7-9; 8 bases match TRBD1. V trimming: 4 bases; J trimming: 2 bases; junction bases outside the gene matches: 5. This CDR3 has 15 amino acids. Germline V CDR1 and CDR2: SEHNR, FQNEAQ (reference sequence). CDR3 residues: CASSSRTGSTDTQYF. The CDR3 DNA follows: TGTGCCAGCAGCTCTCGGACAGGGTCCACAGATACGCAGTATTTT.

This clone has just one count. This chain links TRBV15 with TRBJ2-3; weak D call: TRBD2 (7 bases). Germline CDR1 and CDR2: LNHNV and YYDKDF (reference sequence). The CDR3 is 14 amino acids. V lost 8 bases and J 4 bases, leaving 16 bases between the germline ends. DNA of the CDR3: TGTGCCACCTCGGGGGGCGGGAGCGCAGATACGCAGTATTTT. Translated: CATSGGGSADTQYF.

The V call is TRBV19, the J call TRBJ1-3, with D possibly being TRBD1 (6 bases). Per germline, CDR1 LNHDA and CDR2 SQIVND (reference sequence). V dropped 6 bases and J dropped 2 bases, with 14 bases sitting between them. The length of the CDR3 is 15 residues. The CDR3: CASSPPTGTGNTIYF. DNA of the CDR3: TGTGCCAGTAGCCCCCCAACAGGGACTGGAAACACCATATATTTT.

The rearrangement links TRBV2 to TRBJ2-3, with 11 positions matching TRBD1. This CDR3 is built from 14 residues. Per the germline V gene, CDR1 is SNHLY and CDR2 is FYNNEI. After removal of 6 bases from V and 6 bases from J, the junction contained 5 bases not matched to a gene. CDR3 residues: CASSGQGASDTQYF. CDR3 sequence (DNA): TGTGCCAGCAGCGGACAGGGGGCATCGGATACGCAGTATTTT.

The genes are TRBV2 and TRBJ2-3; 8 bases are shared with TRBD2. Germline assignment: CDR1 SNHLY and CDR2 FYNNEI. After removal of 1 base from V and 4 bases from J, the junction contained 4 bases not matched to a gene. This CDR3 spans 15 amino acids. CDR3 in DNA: TGTGCCAGCAGTGAAGGCGGGGGGATTTCAGATACGCAGTATTTT. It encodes CASSEGGGISDTQYF.

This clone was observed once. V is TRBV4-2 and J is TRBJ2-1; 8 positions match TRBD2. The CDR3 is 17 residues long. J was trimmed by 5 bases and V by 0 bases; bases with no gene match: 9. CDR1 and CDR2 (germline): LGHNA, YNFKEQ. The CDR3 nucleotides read TGTGCCAGCAGCCAAGACGCGAGGGGACTAGAGAACAATGAGCAGTTCTTC. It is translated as CASSQDARGLENNEQFF.

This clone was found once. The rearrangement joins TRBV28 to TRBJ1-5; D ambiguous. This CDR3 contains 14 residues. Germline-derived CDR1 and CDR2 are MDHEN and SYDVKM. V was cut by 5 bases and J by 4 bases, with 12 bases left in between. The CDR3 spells CASSLYGDNQPQHF. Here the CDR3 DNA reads TGTGCCAGCAGTCTCTACGGGGATAATCAGCCCCAGCATTTT.

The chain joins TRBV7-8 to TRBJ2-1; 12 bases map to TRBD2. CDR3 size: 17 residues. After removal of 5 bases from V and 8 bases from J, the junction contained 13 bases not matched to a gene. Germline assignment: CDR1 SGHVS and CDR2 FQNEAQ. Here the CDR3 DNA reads TGTGCCAGCAGCCTGAGATGGGCTAGCGGGAGGGAGTATGAGCAGTTCTTC. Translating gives CASSLRWASGREYEQFF.

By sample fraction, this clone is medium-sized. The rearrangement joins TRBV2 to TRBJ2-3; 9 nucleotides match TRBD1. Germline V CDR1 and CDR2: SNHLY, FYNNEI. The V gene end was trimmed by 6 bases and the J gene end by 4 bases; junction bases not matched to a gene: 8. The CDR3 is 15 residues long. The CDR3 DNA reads TGTGCCAGCAGCCCGACAGGGGGAGGGTCAGATACGCAGTATTTT. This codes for CASSPTGGGSDTQYF.

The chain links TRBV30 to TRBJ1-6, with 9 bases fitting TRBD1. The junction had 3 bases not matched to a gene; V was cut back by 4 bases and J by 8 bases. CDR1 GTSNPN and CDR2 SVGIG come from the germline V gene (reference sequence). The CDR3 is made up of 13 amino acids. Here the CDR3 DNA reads TGTGCCTGGAAGGGACAGGGCTATTCACCCCTCCACTTT. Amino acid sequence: CAWKGQGYSPLHF.

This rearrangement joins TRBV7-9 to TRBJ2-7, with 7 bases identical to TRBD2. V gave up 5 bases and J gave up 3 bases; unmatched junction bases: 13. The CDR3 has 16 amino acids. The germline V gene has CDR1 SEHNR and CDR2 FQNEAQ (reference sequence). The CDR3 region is CASSLSSGTTYYEQYF. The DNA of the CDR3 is TGTGCCAGCAGCCTATCCTCCGGGACTACCTACTACGAGCAGTACTTC.

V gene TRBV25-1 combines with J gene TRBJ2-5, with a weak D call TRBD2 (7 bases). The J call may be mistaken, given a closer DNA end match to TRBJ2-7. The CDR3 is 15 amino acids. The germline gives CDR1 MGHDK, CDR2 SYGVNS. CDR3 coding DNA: TGTGCCAGCAGTGAATATGGCGGGGGCACCTACGAGCAGTACTTC. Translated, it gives CASSEYGGGTYEQYF.

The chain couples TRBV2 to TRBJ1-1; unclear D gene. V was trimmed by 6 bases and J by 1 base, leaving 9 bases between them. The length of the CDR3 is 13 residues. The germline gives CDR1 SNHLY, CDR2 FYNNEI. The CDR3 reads CASRGSGNTEAFF. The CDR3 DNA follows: TGTGCCAGCAGGGGAAGCGGGAACACTGAAGCTTTCTTT.

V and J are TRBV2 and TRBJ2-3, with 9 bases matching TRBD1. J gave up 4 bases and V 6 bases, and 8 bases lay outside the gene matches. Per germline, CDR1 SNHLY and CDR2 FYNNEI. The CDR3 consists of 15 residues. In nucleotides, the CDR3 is TGTGCCAGCAGGGCGGACAGGGGCTGGTCAGATACGCAGTATTTT. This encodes CASRADRGWSDTQYF.

CDR3 nucleotide sequence: TGCGCCAGCAGTGATTACAGGGGCGGTGAGACCCAGTACTTC. Its translation: CASSDYRGGETQYF. The genes are TRBV10-1 and TRBJ2-5; 7 bases agree with TRBD1. The V and J ends lost 3 bases and 5 bases, in that order; junction bases with no gene match: 6. In germline, CDR1 is WNHNN, CDR2 SYGVQD (reference sequence). This CDR3 is 14 amino acids long.

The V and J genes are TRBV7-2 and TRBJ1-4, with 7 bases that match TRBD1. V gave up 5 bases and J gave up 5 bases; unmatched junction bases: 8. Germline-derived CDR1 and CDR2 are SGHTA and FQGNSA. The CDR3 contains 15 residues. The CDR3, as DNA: TGTGCCAGCAGCGAACAAGGGGGCTTCAATGAAAAACTGTTTTTT. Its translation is CASSEQGGFNEKLFF.